This is a list of T cell receptor beta chains from one sample in a study of human T cells and chemical hapten exposure. One entry per CDR3 protein results from TCRdb running MiXCR on the RACE reads. Of 250,000 or so distinct CDR3 sequences detected, around 7% appear once; the ten largest clones hold roughly 1.2%. This specimen consisted of whole blood, obtained in connection with sensitization to the hapten diphenylcyclopropenone (DPC). The receptors were sampled from a man aged 18 to 35 with alopecia areata. Some clones in this sample may be carry-over from other donors' samples. CDR3s include the opening cysteine and the closing phenylalanine or tryptophan. A D gene is named only where the DNA matches it firmly. The size entry is marked missing in some rows and otherwise reads once, few, many or a size class.

TRBV10-1	TRBJ2-3	.	.	CASSGGGDTADTQYF	TGCGCCAGCAGTGGGGGGGGCGACACGGCAGATACGCAGTATTTT
TRBV2	TRBJ1-1	few	TRBD1	CASSGQGLVGTEAFF	TGTGCCAGCAGTGGACAGGGGCTAGTGGGAACTGAAGCTTTCTTT
TRBV7-9	TRBJ2-7	few	.	CASSRPGQSSYEQYF	TGTGCCAGCAGCCGCCCTGGACAGTCCTCCTACGAGCAGTACTTC
TRBV10-3	TRBJ2-5	.	TRBD2	CAVTQGLGAQETQYF	TGTGCCGTCACCCAGGGACTAGGGGCCCAAGAGACCCAGTACTTC
TRBV12-3/TRBV12-4	TRBJ1-6	.	.	CASSLARQGFSPLHF	TGTGCCAGCAGTTTAGCGCGGCAGGGTTTCTCACCCCTCCACTTT
TRBV12-3/TRBV12-4	TRBJ1-2	many	TRBD1	CASSHQGDYGYTF	TGTGCCAGCAGTCATCAGGGGGACTATGGCTACACCTTC
TRBV11-1	TRBJ1-6	.	.	CASSRFTGQPLHF	TGTGCCAGCAGCCGCTTTACTGGTCAACCCCTCCACTTT
TRBV29-1	TRBJ1-2	.	TRBD1	CSVDTGDYGYTF	TGCAGCGTTGATACAGGGGACTATGGCTACACCTTC
TRBV29-1	TRBJ1-2	.	TRBD1	CSALRDSHDISF	TGCAGCGCTCTTCGGGACAGTCACGACATCTCCTTC
TRBV20-1	TRBJ2-1	few	TRBD1	CSVGQGRDEQFF	TGCAGTGTTGGACAGGGTCGGGATGAGCAGTTCTTC
TRBV24-1	TRBJ1-1	few	TRBD1	CATSEPQGSEAFF	TGTGCCACCAGTGAGCCACAGGGGTCTGAAGCTTTCTTT
TRBV28	TRBJ1-2	many	.	CASYSNYGYTF	TGTGCCAGCTACAGTAACTATGGCTACACCTTC
TRBV7-9	TRBJ1-1	many	.	CASSLRLGGLNTEAFF	TGTGCCAGCAGCTTGCGGCTTGGAGGGTTGAACACTGAAGCTTTCTTT
TRBV9	TRBJ2-3	many	.	CASSVVRLTDTQYF	TGTGCCAGCAGCGTAGTGAGACTCACAGATACGCAGTATTTT
TRBV4-3	TRBJ1-1	.	.	CASSHQLNTEAFF	TGCGCCAGCAGCCATCAGCTGAACACTGAAGCTTTCTTT
TRBV4-1	TRBJ2-7	.	TRBD1	CASSPTGTGVGEQYF	TGCGCCAGCAGCCCGACCGGGACAGGGGTCGGCGAGCAGTACTTC
TRBV4-3	TRBJ1-3	.	.	CASSQESRGARGNTIYF	TGCGCCAGCAGCCAAGAAAGCAGGGGCGCCCGTGGAAACACCATATATTTT
TRBV6-6	TRBJ2-7	.	TRBD1	CASSYTGGKEAGQYF	TGTGCCAGCAGTTACACAGGGGGAAAGGAAGCAGGGCAGTACTTC
TRBV6-5	TRBJ2-7	.	.	CASSYLYEQYF	TGTGCCAGCAGTTATCTGTACGAGCAGTACTTC
TRBV5-6	TRBJ2-4	.	TRBD1	CASSLPQGAVAKNIQYF	TGTGCCAGCAGCCTACCACAGGGGGCTGTTGCCAAAAACATTCAGTACTTC
TRBV27	TRBJ2-3	many	.	CASSSDSVAGTERDTQYF	TGTGCCAGCAGTTCCGACTCAGTCGCAGGCACTGAGCGAGATACGCAGTATTTT
TRBV2	TRBJ1-2	.	.	CASSDGTPPKNYGYTF	TGTGCCAGCAGTGACGGGACCCCGCCTAAGAACTATGGCTACACCTTC
TRBV5-5	TRBJ2-3	many	TRBD1	CASSRGDRGTDTQYF	TGTGCCAGCAGCCGTGGGGACAGAGGCACAGATACGCAGTATTTT
TRBV7-2	TRBJ2-5	many	TRBD2	CASSSLAGGPETQYF	TGTGCCAGCAGTTCACTAGCGGGGGGGCCAGAGACCCAGTACTTC
TRBV7-9	TRBJ1-6	many	.	CASSLGHSGSPLHF	TGTGCCAGCAGCCTAGGACATTCAGGTTCACCCCTCCACTTT
TRBV20-1	TRBJ1-4	few	.	CSATGVVNEKLFF	TGCAGTGCTACAGGGGTGGTTAATGAAAAACTGTTTTTT
TRBV5-6	TRBJ2-7	.	TRBD1	CASSASGTGVEQYF	TGTGCCAGCAGCGCGTCCGGGACAGGGGTCGAGCAGTACTTC
TRBV7-2	TRBJ2-5	.	.	CASSSQGGAGETQYF	TGTGCCAGCAGCTCCCAGGGCGGGGCGGGAGAGACCCAGTACTTC
TRBV5-1	TRBJ1-5	many	.	CASSLEGGRSNQPQHF	TGCGCCAGCAGCTTGGAGGGGGGTAGAAGCAATCAGCCCCAGCATTTT
TRBV20-1	TRBJ1-6	few	TRBD1	CSASAGQGVYNSPLHF	TGCAGTGCCTCCGCGGGACAGGGGGTCTATAATTCACCCCTCCACTTT
TRBV11-2	TRBJ2-3	.	TRBD2	CASSLDVASSGDTDTQYF	TGTGCCAGCAGCTTAGACGTAGCGTCTAGCGGGGATACAGATACGCAGTATTTT
TRBV6-2/TRBV6-3	TRBJ2-3	few	.	CASSYPLLRNTQYF	TGTGCCAGCAGTTACCCCCTCCTTCGGAATACGCAGTATTTT
TRBV7-2	TRBJ2-5	few	TRBD2	CASSTQRGHQETQYF	TGTGCCAGCAGCACCCAGCGGGGGCACCAAGAGACCCAGTACTTC
TRBV9	TRBJ2-7	few	.	CASSVAFGDYEQYF	TGTGCCAGCAGCGTAGCTTTCGGGGACTACGAGCAGTACTTC
TRBV7-2	TRBJ1-2	few	TRBD1	CASSQGQGPYGYTF	TGTGCCAGCAGCCAGGGACAGGGGCCCTATGGCTACACCTTC
TRBV5-6	TRBJ2-2	few	TRBD1	CASSLGTGTSGELFF	TGTGCCAGCAGCTTGGGGACAGGGACATCCGGGGAGCTGTTTTTT
TRBV9	TRBJ2-3	few	.	CASSVDGFSTDTQYF	TGTGCCAGCAGCGTAGATGGATTTAGCACAGATACGCAGTATTTT
TRBV27	TRBJ1-6	.	TRBD1	CASGQQGANSPLHF	TGTGCCAGCGGACAGCAGGGGGCGAATTCACCCCTCCACTTT
TRBV29-1	TRBJ1-2	.	.	CSVETDYGYTF	TGCAGCGTTGAGACTGACTATGGCTACACCTTC
TRBV20-1	TRBJ1-3	few	.	CSARERQGRDTIYF	TGCAGTGCTAGAGAACGGCAGGGTAGAGACACCATATATTTT
TRBV7-2	TRBJ2-2	.	TRBD2	CASSTLGLDGWAITGELFF	TGTGCCAGCAGCACACTCGGACTAGACGGTTGGGCGATCACCGGGGAGCTGTTTTTT
TRBV11-1	TRBJ1-2	.	.	CASSLGTASGYGYTF	TGTGCCAGCAGCTTAGGCACAGCGTCTGGCTATGGCTACACCTTC
TRBV9	TRBJ1-4	.	.	CASSDTPQGNEKLFF	TGTGCCAGCAGCGATACACCGCAGGGGAATGAAAAACTGTTTTTT
TRBV7-9	TRBJ2-1	.	.	CASSLKQAGNEQFF	TGTGCCAGCAGCTTAAAACAGGCTGGGAATGAGCAGTTCTTC
TRBV4-3	TRBJ1-3	few	.	CASSQDAQEGGNTIYF	TGCGCCAGCAGCCAAGATGCGCAGGAGGGTGGAAACACCATATATTTT
TRBV27	TRBJ2-1	few	.	CASSYFGAGGDEQFF	TGTGCCAGCAGTTATTTTGGGGCAGGTGGGGATGAGCAGTTCTTC
TRBV7-9	TRBJ1-1	few	.	CASSLGGRGHTEAFF	TGTGCCAGCAGCTTAGGGGGTCGGGGTCACACTGAAGCTTTCTTT
TRBV7-2	TRBJ2-3	few	.	CASSPRRDSTDTQYF	TGTGCCAGCAGCCCCCGGAGGGACAGCACAGATACGCAGTATTTT
TRBV14	TRBJ2-3	few	.	CASSHLDSSQGQYF	TGTGCCAGCAGCCATCTGGATTCCTCTCAGGGGCAGTATTTT
TRBV11-2	TRBJ1-6	few	TRBD1	CASSLVSSGRGQRNSPLHF	TGTGCCAGCAGCTTAGTTTCGTCTGGTCGGGGACAGAGAAATTCACCCCTCCACTTT
TRBV5-1	TRBJ1-1	.	.	CASSFYPLGINTEAFF	TGCGCCAGCAGCTTCTACCCGCTTGGGATTAACACTGAAGCTTTCTTT